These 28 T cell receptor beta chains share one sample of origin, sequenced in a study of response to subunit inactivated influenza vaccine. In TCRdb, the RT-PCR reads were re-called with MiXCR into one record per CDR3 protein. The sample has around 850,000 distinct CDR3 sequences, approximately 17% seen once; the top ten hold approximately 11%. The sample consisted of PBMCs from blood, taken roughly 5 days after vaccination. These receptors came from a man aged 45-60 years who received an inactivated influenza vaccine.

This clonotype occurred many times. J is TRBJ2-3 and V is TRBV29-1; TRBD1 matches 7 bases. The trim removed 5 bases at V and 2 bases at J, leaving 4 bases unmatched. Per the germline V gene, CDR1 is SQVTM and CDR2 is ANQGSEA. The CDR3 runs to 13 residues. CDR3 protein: CSVKQGITDTQYF. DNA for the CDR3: TGCAGCGTTAAACAGGGGATCACAGATACGCAGTATTTT.

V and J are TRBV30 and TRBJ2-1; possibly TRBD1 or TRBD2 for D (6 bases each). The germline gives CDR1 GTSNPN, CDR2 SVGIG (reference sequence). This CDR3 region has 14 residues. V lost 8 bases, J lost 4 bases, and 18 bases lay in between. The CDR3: CAANSGASYNEQFF. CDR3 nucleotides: TGTGCCGCAAACTCGGGGGCATCTTACAATGAGCAGTTCTTC.

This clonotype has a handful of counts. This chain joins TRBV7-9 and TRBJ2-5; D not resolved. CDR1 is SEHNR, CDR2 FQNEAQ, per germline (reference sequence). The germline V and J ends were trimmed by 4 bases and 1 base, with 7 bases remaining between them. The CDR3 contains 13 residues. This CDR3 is CASSSRVQETQYF. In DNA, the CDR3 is TGTGCCAGCAGCTCCCGAGTCCAAGAGACCCAGTACTTC.

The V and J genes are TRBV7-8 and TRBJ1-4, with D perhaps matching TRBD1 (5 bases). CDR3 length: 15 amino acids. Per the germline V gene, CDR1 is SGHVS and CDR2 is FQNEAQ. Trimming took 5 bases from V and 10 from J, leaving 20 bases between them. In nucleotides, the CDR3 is TGTGCCAGCAGCGCAATACCGGGAGCTCAGGGAAAACTGTTTTTT. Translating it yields CASSAIPGAQGKLFF.

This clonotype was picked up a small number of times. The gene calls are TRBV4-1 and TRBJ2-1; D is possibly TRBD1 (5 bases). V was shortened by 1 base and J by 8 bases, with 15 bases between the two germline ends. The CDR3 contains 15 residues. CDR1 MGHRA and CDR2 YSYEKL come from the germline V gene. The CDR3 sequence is CASSQGKGARDEQFF. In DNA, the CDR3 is TGCGCCAGCAGCCAAGGTAAAGGGGCTAGAGATGAGCAGTTCTTC.

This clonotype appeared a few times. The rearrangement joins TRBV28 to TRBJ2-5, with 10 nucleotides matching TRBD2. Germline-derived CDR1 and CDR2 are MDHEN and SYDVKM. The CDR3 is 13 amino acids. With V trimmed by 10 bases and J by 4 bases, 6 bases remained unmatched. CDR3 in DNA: TGTGCCACCCTAGCGGGAGTTAGAGAGACCCAGTACTTC. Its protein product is CATLAGVRETQYF.

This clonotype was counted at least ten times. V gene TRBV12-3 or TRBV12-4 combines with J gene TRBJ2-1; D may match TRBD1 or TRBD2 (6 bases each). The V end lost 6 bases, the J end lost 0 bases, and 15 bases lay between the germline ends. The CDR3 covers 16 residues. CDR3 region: CASRGGQGISYNEQFF. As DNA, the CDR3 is TGTGCCAGCAGAGGAGGGCAGGGGATCTCCTACAATGAGCAGTTCTTC.

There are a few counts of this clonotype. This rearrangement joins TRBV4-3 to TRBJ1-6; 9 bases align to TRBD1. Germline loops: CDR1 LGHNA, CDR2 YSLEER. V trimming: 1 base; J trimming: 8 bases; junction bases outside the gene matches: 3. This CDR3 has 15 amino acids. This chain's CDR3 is CASSQGDRAYSPLHF. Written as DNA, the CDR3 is TGCGCCAGCAGCCAAGGGGACAGGGCTTATTCACCCCTCCACTTT.

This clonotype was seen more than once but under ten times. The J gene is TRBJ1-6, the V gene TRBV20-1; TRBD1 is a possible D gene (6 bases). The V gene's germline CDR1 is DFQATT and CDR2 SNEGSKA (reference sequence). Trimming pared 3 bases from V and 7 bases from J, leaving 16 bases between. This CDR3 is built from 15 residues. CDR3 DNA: TGCAGTGCTAGGACTGCAGGGGCAAACAATTCACCCCTCCACTTT. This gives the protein CSARTAGANNSPLHF.

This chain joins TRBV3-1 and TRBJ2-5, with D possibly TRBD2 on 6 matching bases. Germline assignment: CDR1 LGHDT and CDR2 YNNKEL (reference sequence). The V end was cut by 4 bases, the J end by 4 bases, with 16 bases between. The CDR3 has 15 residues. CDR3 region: CASSLPRTGGETQYF. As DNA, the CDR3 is TGTGCCAGCAGCCTACCTAGGACCGGGGGAGAGACCCAGTACTTC.

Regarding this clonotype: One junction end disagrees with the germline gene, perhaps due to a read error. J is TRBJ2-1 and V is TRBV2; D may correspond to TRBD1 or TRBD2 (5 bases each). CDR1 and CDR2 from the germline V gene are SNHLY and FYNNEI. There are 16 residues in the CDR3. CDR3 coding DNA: TGTGCCAGCAGTGACTTAATGTATACTAGGGGCAATGAGCAGCTCTTC. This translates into CASSDLMYTRGNEQLF.

In DNA form, the CDR3 reads TGCAGTGCACCCTGGAAAACAACTTCACCCCTCCACTTT. This gives the protein CSAPWKTTSPLHF. The J gene is TRBJ1-6, the V gene TRBV20-1; D remains unclear. Germline lookup yields CDR1 DFQATT and CDR2 SNEGSKA (reference sequence). V lost 6 bases to trimming and J lost 9 bases, with 15 bases between them. The CDR3 runs 13 residues.

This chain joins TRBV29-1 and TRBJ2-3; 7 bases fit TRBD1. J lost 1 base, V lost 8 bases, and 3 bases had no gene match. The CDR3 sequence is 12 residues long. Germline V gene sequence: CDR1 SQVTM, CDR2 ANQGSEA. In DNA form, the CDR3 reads TGCAGCTCCGGACAGGGCACAGATACGCAGTATTTT. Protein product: CSSGQGTDTQYF.

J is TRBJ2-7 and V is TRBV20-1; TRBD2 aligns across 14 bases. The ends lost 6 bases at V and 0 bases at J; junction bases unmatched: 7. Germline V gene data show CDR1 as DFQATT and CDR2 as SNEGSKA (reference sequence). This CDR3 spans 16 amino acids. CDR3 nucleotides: TGCAGTGCCACGGGACTAGCGGGAGATATCTCCTACGAGCAGTACTTC. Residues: CSATGLAGDISYEQYF.

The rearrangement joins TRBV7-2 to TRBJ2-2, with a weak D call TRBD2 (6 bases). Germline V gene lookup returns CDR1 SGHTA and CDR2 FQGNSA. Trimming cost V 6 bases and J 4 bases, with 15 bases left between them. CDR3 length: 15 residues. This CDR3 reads CASRPPGLSTGELFF. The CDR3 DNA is TGTGCCAGCAGGCCTCCGGGACTCTCCACCGGGGAGCTGTTTTTT.

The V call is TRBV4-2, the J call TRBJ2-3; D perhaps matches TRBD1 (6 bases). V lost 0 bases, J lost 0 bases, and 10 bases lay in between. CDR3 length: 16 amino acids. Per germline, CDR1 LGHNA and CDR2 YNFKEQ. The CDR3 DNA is TGTGCCAGCAGCCAAGAGACAGGCTCTAGCACAGATACGCAGTATTTT. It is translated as CASSQETGSSTDTQYF.

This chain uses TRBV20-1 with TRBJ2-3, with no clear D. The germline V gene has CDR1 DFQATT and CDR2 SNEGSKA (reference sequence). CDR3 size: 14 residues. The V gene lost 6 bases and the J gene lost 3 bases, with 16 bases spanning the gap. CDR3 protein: CSAAEGWGTDTQYF. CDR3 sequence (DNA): TGCAGTGCCGCAGAAGGATGGGGTACAGATACGCAGTATTTT.

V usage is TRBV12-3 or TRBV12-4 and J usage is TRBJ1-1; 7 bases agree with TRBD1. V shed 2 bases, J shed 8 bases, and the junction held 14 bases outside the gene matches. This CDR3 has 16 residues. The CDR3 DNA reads TGTGCCAGCAGTTTACCAACCAGGACAGGTGGAAACGAAGCTTTCTTT. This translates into CASSLPTRTGGNEAFF.

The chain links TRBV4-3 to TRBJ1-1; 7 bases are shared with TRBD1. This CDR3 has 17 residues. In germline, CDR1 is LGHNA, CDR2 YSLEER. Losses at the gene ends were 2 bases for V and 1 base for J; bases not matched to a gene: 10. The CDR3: CASSQFEGAQTNTEAFF. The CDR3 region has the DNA TGCGCCAGCAGCCAATTTGAGGGGGCCCAAACGAACACTGAAGCTTTCTTT.

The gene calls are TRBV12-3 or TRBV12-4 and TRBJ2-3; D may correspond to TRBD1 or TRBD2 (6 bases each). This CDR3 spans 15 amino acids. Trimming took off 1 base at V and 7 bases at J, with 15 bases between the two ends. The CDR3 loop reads CASSLEGGNFYTQYF. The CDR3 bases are TGTGCCAGCAGTTTAGAAGGGGGGAATTTCTATACGCAGTATTTT.

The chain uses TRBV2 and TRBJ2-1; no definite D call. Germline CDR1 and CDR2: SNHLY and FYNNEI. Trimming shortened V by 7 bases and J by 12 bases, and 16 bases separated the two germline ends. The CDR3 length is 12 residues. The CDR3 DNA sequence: TGTGCCAGCACCGAGGCTACAGAGGTGCAGTTCTTC. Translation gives CASTEATEVQFF. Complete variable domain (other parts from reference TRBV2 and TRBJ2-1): EPEVTQTPSHQVTQMGQEVILRCVPISNHLYFYWYRQILGQKVEFLVSFYNNEISEKSEIFDDQFSVERPDGSNFTLKIRSTKLEDSAMYFCASTEATEVQFFGPGTRLTVL.

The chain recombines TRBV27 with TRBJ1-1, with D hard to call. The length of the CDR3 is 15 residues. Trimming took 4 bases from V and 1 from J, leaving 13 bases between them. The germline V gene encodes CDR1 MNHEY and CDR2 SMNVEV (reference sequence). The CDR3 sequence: CASSSRTHANTEAFF. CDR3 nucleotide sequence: TGTGCCAGCAGTTCCCGGACCCATGCGAACACTGAAGCTTTCTTT.

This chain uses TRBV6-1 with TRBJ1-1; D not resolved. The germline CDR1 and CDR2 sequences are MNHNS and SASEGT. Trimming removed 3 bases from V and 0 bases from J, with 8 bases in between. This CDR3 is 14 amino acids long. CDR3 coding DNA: TGTGCCAGCAGTGAGCTGGACTTGAACACTGAAGCTTTCTTT. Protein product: CASSELDLNTEAFF.

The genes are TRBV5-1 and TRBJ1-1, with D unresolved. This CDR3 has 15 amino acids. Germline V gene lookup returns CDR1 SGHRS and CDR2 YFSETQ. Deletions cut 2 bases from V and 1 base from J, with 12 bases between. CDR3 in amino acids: CASSLRYFSNTEAFF. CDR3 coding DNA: TGCGCCAGCAGCTTACGGTATTTCTCGAACACTGAAGCTTTCTTT.

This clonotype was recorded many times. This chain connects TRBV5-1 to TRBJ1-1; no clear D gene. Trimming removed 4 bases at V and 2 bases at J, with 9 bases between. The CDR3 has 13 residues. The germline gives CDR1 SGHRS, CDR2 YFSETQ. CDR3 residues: CASSHDLNTEAFF. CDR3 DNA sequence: TGCGCCAGCAGCCACGACCTTAACACTGAAGCTTTCTTT.

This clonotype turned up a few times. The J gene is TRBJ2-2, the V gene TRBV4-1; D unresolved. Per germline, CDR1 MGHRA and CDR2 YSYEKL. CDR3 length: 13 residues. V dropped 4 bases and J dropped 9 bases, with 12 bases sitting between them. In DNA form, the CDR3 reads TGCGCCAGCAGCCTCGGACCACCTCGGGAGCTGTTTTTT. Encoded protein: CASSLGPPRELFF.

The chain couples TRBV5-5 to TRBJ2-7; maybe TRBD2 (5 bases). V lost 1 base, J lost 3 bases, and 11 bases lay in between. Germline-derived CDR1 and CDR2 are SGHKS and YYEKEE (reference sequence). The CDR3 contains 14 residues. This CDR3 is CASSLWNGDYEQYF. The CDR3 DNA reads TGTGCCAGCAGCTTGTGGAACGGGGACTACGAGCAGTACTTC. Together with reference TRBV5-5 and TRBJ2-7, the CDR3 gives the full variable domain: DAGVTQSPTHLIKTRGQQVTLRCSPISGHKSVSWYQQVLGQGPQFIFQYYEKEERGRGNFPDRFSARQFPNYSSELNVNALLLGDSALYLCASSLWNGDYEQYFGPGTRLTVT.

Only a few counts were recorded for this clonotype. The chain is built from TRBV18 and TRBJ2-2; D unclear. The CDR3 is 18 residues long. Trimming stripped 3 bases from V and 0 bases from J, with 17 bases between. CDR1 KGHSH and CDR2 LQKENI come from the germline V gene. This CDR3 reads CASSPSTLGYTNTGELFF. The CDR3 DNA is TGTGCCAGCTCACCTAGCACGCTAGGATACACGAACACCGGGGAGCTGTTTTTT.